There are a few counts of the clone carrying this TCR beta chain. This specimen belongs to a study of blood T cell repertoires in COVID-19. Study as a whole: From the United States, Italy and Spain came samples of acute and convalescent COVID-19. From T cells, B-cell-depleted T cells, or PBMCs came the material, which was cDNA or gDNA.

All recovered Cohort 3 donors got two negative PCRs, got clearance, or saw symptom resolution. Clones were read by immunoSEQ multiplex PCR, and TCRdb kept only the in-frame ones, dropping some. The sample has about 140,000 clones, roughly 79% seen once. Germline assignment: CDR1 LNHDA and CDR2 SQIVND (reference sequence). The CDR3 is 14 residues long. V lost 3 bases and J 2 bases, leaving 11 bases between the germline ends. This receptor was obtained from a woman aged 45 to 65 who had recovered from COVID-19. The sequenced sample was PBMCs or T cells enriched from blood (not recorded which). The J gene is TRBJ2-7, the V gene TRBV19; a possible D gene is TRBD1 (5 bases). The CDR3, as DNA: TGTGCCAGTAGTATTCTGGGGCAGCCCTACGAGCAGTACTTC. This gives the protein CASSILGQPYEQYF.